One and the same sample provided the 20 T cell receptor beta chains below, sequenced in a study of OX40 agonist ivuxolimab in advanced cancers. This table comes from immunoSEQ multiplex PCR, and its TCRdb copy is limited to in-frame clones, with some not included. The sample includes 35,000 to 55,000 clones, over 80% of them seen just once. The sample here was CD4+ or CD8+ T cells sorted from blood, taken in a trial of the OX40 agonist ivuxolimab. The receptors were gathered from an adult with an advanced solid tumor such as melanoma, head and neck, liver or kidney cancer.

The J gene is TRBJ1-3, the V gene TRBV4-2, with D perhaps TRBD1 (5 bases). The CDR3 loop spans 15 amino acids. Germline loops: CDR1 LGHNA, CDR2 YNFKEQ. Trimming took 1 base from V and 0 from J, leaving 7 bases between them. CDR3 in DNA: TGTGCCAGCAGCCAAGCTAGGGGCTCTGGAAACACCATATATTTT. Translating it yields CASSQARGSGNTIYF.

For the CDR3, the DNA is TGTGCCTGGACCTTCAGCGCCGGGGAGCTGTTTTTT. It specifies CAWTFSAGELFF. The chain uses TRBV30 and TRBJ2-2; D uncertain. The length of the CDR3 is 12 residues. The V and J ends lost 4 bases and 6 bases respectively, with 9 bases between them. Looked up from germline, CDR1 is GTSNPN and CDR2 is SVGIG (reference sequence).

V and J are TRBV18 and TRBJ1-3; a weak D match, TRBD1 (6 bases). Per germline, CDR1 KGHSH and CDR2 LQKENI. The V and J ends lost 0 bases and 4 bases respectively, with 13 bases between them. The CDR3 has 16 residues. The CDR3 nucleotides read TGTGCCAGCTCACCACCGTACAGGGTGTCCGGAAACACCATATATTTT. This gives the protein CASSPPYRVSGNTIYF.

The V call is TRBV7-3, the J call TRBJ2-1; D is undetermined. The V gene lost 2 bases and the J gene lost 7 bases, with 9 bases spanning the gap. The germline CDR1 and CDR2 sequences are SGHTA and FQGTGA. This CDR3 region has 13 residues. CDR3 residues: CASSLAPRNEQFF. CDR3 sequence (DNA): TGTGCCAGCAGCTTAGCCCCGAGGAATGAGCAGTTCTTC.

V gene TRBV18 combines with J gene TRBJ2-7; D unresolved. CDR1 is KGHSH, CDR2 LQKENI, per germline. Trimming stripped 3 bases from V and 3 bases from J, with 15 bases between. There are 15 residues in the CDR3. CDR3 DNA sequence: TGTGCCAGCTCACCCCCGATGAGTTTGTTCTACGAGCAGTACTTC. It codes for CASSPPMSLFYEQYF.

This clone was counted a few times. The rearrangement joins TRBV5-4 to TRBJ2-1; TRBD2 matches 9 bases. The CDR3 is made up of 13 amino acids. Germline values: CDR1 SGHNT, CDR2 YYREEE (reference sequence). V shed 9 bases, J shed 6 bases, and the junction held 7 bases outside the gene matches. CDR3 nucleotide sequence: TGTGCCACTGTAGCGGGAGTTGGCAATGAGCAGTTCTTC. Amino acid sequence: CATVAGVGNEQFF.

The CDR3 protein is CASSEQGSGYTF. CDR3 bases: TGTGCCAGCAGTGAACAGGGGAGTGGCTACACCTTC. The V gene is TRBV28, the J gene TRBJ1-2, with 7 bases lining up with TRBD1. Germline lookup yields CDR1 MDHEN and CDR2 SYDVKM. The CDR3 totals 12 residues. The ends lost 5 bases at V and 7 bases at J; junction bases unmatched: 4.

The chain couples TRBV7-7 to TRBJ2-5; TRBD1 is a possible D gene (6 bases). Germline CDR1 SSHAT, CDR2 FNYEAQ (reference sequence). This CDR3 contains 13 residues. In nucleotides, the CDR3 is TGTGCTGGGACGTGGGGGCTCCAAGAGACCCAGTACTTC. Translation gives CAGTWGLQETQYF.

DNA of the CDR3: TGTGCCAGTACCAAATTTCCCCAGGGGGTCGGTGAAGCTTTCTTT. Translated, it gives CASTKFPQGVGEAFF. This chain joins TRBV19 and TRBJ1-1; 7 bases map to TRBD1. Germline CDR1 reads LNHDA; CDR2 reads SQIVND (reference sequence). V lost 7 bases and J lost 7; bases outside the gene matches: 15. The CDR3 loop spans 15 amino acids.

V usage is TRBV7-3 and J usage is TRBJ2-2; D gene ambiguous. The germline CDR1 and CDR2 sequences are SGHTA and FQGTGA. The CDR3 length is 15 residues. Trimming left V 4 bases short and J 7 bases short, with 16 bases between. The CDR3 DNA sequence: TGTGCCAGCAGCTCCCTGGCCGGAAGAGTCGGGGAGCTGTTTTTT. Translated: CASSSLAGRVGELFF.

The chain carries TRBV4-1 and TRBJ2-1; 9 bases fit TRBD2. CDR3 size: 19 residues. CDR1 MGHRA and CDR2 YSYEKL come from the germline V gene. V dropped 4 bases and J dropped 8; count of bases not matched to a gene: 21. For the CDR3, the DNA is TGCGCCAGCAGCCGCCCGGGGCTAGCGGGACTCTCTATATTCGATGAGCAGTTCTTC. Translation: CASSRPGLAGLSIFDEQFF.

The chain is built from TRBV6-1 and TRBJ2-7, with D possibly called TRBD1 or TRBD2 (5 bases each). V was pared by 2 bases and J by 1 base, with 15 bases between. Germline assignment: CDR1 MNHNS and CDR2 SASEGT. This CDR3 spans 16 amino acids. The CDR3 DNA sequence: TGTGCCAGCAGTGAACGTGTCGTGGGACGGTCCTACGAGCAGTACTTC. Amino acids: CASSERVVGRSYEQYF.

This clone was seen once. Distinct nucleotide sequences in the sample also encode this CDR3. This sequence joins TRBV29-1 and TRBJ2-2; 8 nucleotides match TRBD1. This CDR3 region has 13 residues. The V gene end was trimmed by 7 bases and the J gene end by 4 bases; junction bases not matched to a gene: 5. The V gene's germline CDR1 is SQVTM and CDR2 ANQGSEA. The CDR3 DNA follows: TGCAGCGCCGGACAGGGATCCACCGGGGAGCTGTTTTTT. It encodes CSAGQGSTGELFF.

J is TRBJ2-1 and V is TRBV2; possibly TRBD1 for D (5 bases). The germline V gene has CDR1 SNHLY and CDR2 FYNNEI. This CDR3 has 14 amino acids. V lost 10 bases, J lost 6 bases, and 19 bases lay in between. CDR3 sequence: CATLGVRGSNEQFF. DNA for the CDR3: TGTGCCACCCTCGGAGTAAGGGGCTCCAATGAGCAGTTCTTC.

Here the CDR3 DNA reads TGTGCCAGCAGTTTCCTAGGCGGGAGGGAAGAGCAGTACTTC. This codes for CASSFLGGREEQYF. The gene calls are TRBV28 and TRBJ2-7, with 9 bases lining up with TRBD2. This CDR3 is built from 14 residues. Germline-derived CDR1 and CDR2 are MDHEN and SYDVKM. With V trimmed by 3 bases and J by 7 bases, 7 bases remained unmatched.

The J gene is TRBJ1-5, the V gene TRBV11-2; D is undetermined. This CDR3 is built from 16 residues. The germline CDR1 and CDR2 sequences are SGHAT and FQNNGV. With 5 bases removed from V and 0 bases from J, the gap between germline ends came to 14 bases. In DNA form, the CDR3 reads TGTGCCAGCAGCCCCGTGTTCAGAGCTAGCAATCAGCCCCAGCATTTT. Amino acid sequence: CASSPVFRASNQPQHF.

The chain carries TRBV5-4 and TRBJ2-7, with TRBD2 identical over 10 bases. Germline lookup yields CDR1 SGHNT and CDR2 YYREEE (reference sequence). This CDR3 comprises 15 residues. The V gene end was trimmed by 0 bases and the J gene end by 5 bases; junction bases not matched to a gene: 5. CDR3 sequence reads: CASSLARTSGHEQYF. The CDR3 nucleotides read TGTGCCAGCAGCTTGGCCCGGACTAGCGGACACGAGCAGTACTTC.

The rearrangement uses TRBV10-3 and TRBJ1-1; perhaps TRBD1 as D (5 bases). The ends were cut back, 10 bases at V and 1 base at J, with 16 bases in the middle. This CDR3 is built from 14 residues. Germline CDR1 ENHRY, CDR2 SYGVKD. CDR3 in DNA: TGTGCCACCAAAGGTCTGGGGACGAACACTGAAGCTTTCTTT. This translates into CATKGLGTNTEAFF.

The rearrangement joins TRBV18 to TRBJ1-3; D may be TRBD1 (5 bases). The V and J ends lost 5 bases and 0 bases respectively, with 11 bases between them. There are 15 residues in the CDR3. Germline values: CDR1 KGHSH, CDR2 LQKENI. In DNA form, the CDR3 reads TGTGCCAGCTCATTTCAGGGCTCCTCTGGAAACACCATATATTTT. Its protein is CASSFQGSSGNTIYF.

This clone showed up just once. V usage is TRBV9 and J usage is TRBJ2-3; D unresolved. The V gene's germline CDR1 is SGDLS and CDR2 YYNGEE. V was shortened by 0 bases and J by 2 bases, with 13 bases between the two germline ends. The CDR3 sequence is 16 residues long. CDR3: CASSVGSSLNTDTQYF. The DNA for the CDR3 is TGTGCCAGCAGCGTAGGCTCGAGCCTGAACACAGATACGCAGTATTTT.